Listed below are T cell receptor beta chains from one sample, sequenced in a study of cytomegalovirus exposure and HLA in healthy donors. Method: immunoSEQ multiplex PCR; TCRdb's copy keeps in-frame clones and lacks some. This table has approximately 180,000 clones, approximately 84% appearing once. The material sequenced was PBMCs. All receptors derive from a girl aged 5 to 17 in good health and CMV-seropositive. CDR3s include the opening cysteine and the closing phenylalanine or tryptophan. D genes are given only for firm matches. Clone size is not always given. Where it is, it says once, few, many or a class for expanded clones.

D	V	J	size	CDR3	DNA
TRBD2	TRBV4-1	TRBJ2-3	NA	CASSQVPAGDLTDTQYF	TGCGCCAGCAGCCAAGTCCCAGCGGGGGACCTCACAGATACGCAGTATTTT
NA	TRBV5-6	TRBJ1-2	NA	CASSVAGTRDGYTF	TGTGCCAGCAGCGTAGCCGGGACACGGGATGGCTACACCTTC
TRBD1	TRBV15	TRBJ2-7	NA	CATSRVGDSGAYEQYF	TGTGCCACCAGCAGAGTAGGGGACAGCGGCGCCTACGAGCAGTACTTC
NA	TRBV7-9	TRBJ1-1	NA	CASSLRGAEAFF	TGTGCCAGCAGCTTGCGCGGAGCTGAAGCTTTCTTT
NA	TRBV5-6	TRBJ1-6	NA	CASMRTRNSPLHF	TGTGCCAGCATGCGTACGCGGAATTCACCCCTCCACTTT
NA	TRBV29-1	TRBJ2-7	NA	CSVEGGKGNEQYF	TGCAGCGTTGAAGGAGGGAAGGGCAACGAGCAGTACTTC
TRBD1	TRBV27	TRBJ2-5	NA	CASSSFVDRVKTQYF	TGTGCCAGCAGTAGCTTCGTCGACAGGGTAAAGACCCAGTACTTC
TRBD1	TRBV4-1	TRBJ2-7	NA	CASSLQRAGQVSFYEQYF	TGCGCCAGCAGCCTGCAACGGGCGGGACAGGTATCGTTCTACGAGCAGTACTTC
NA	TRBV20-1	TRBJ1-1	NA	CSASRGRF	TGCAGTGCGTCTCGGGGTCGCTTT
TRBD1	TRBV27	TRBJ2-7	NA	CASSLVVGGGEQYF	TGTGCCAGCAGTTTAGTCGTAGGGGGCGGCGAGCAGTACTTC
TRBD2	TRBV11-2	TRBJ2-1	NA	CAITAGGQYNEQFF	TGTGCCATTACAGCGGGGGGGCAGTACAATGAGCAGTTCTTC
TRBD1	TRBV28	TRBJ2-5	NA	CASSSHGTGLKTQYF	TGTGCCAGCAGTTCCCACGGGACAGGGCTGAAGACCCAGTACTTC
NA	TRBV29-1	TRBJ1-2	NA	CSVEEVEKHGYTF	TGCAGCGTTGAAGAGGTTGAGAAGCATGGCTACACCTTC
TRBD1	TRBV19	TRBJ1-1	once	CASSTRTGKDTEAFF	TGTGCCAGTAGTACCCGGACAGGGAAAGACACTGAAGCTTTCTTT
TRBD1	TRBV4-1	TRBJ1-1	few	CASSRQGLNTEAFF	TGCGCCAGCAGCCGACAGGGTCTGAACACTGAAGCTTTCTTT
TRBD2	TRBV10-3	TRBJ2-1	NA	CAISENEAGGIYNEQFF	TGTGCCATCAGTGAGAACGAAGCGGGGGGAATTTACAATGAGCAGTTCTTC
TRBD1	TRBV7-9	TRBJ1-2	NA	CASGPGGRQGDGYTF	TGTGCCAGCGGGCCTGGGGGTCGACAGGGGGACGGCTACACCTTC
NA	TRBV4-1	TRBJ1-1	NA	CASSQEGRETEAFF	TGCGCCAGCAGCCAAGAAGGTAGGGAGACTGAAGCTTTCTTT